Listed here is a single T cell receptor (beta chain). Its antigen is still unknown. This specimen belongs to a study of T cells after yellow fever vaccination. Study at large: Fractions containing few cells were prepared with SMART-Seq v4 Ultra Low Input. Study observations and caveats: Researchers report a weaker secondary response that nonetheless peaked faster, day 5 versus 15. CD4 and CD8 compartments shared a small share of clonotypes.

The V gene's germline CDR1 is MNHEY and CDR2 SVGEGT. With 8 bases removed from V and 0 bases from J, the gap between germline ends came to 16 bases. The CDR3 is 15 residues long. TCRdb fed the 5' RACE reads into MiXCR, producing one record per CDR3 protein. The sample carries approximately 610,000 distinct CDR3 sequences, about a sixth recorded once. The starting material was PBMCs, obtained 5 days after the first yellow fever vaccination. The gene calls are TRBV6-2 or TRBV6-3 and TRBJ1-2; D is unresolved. The sequence derives from a man aged 18 to 30 who received the YFV17D yellow fever vaccine. The CDR3 region has the DNA TGTGCCAGCTGCCGCGGGGAGTTAGCTAACTATGGCTACACCTTC. Translation: CASCRGELANYGYTF.